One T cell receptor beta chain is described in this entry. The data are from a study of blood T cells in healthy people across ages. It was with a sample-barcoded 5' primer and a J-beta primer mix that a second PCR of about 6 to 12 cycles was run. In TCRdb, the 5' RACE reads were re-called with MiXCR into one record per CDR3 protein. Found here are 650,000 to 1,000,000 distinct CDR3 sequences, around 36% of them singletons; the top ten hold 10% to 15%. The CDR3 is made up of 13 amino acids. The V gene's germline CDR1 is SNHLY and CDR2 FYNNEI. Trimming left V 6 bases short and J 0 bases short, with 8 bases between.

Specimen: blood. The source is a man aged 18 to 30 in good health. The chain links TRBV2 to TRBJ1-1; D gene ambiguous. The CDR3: CASSESLNTEAFF. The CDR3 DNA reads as TGTGCCAGCAGCGAGAGTCTGAACACTGAAGCTTTCTTT.